The sequence of this T cell receptor (beta chain) was determined in a study of T cells after yellow fever vaccination (dated by TCRdb to about 2019). Regarding the research as a whole: The SMART-Seq v4 Ultra Low Input RNA kit was used to prepare libraries from fractions with low cell numbers. Two healthy male donors, one aged 18 to 29 and one aged 30 to 40 years, made up the cohort. To follow T-cell clones before and after primary and booster YFV17D yellow fever vaccination, bulk TCR alpha and beta repertoires were sequenced over time. Blood was drawn at multiple timepoints before and after primary and secondary immunization, with bulk PBMC replicates and cell subsets isolated.

Findings and caveats that apply to the study as a whole: The study included only a couple of donors, which limits how far the findings can be generalized. Because abundant contaminating clonotypes from the bulk population could be contained in FACS-sorted repertoires, computational filtering was required. Compared with the primary T-cell response, the secondary T-cell response was faster but weaker, reaching its peak on day 5 rather than on day 15. Most clones expanded after primary vaccination were re-detected after the booster (about 95% of CD4 and roughly 85% of CD8), suggesting broad memory maintenance. A small fraction of clonotypes showed up in both the CD4 and CD8 compartments, probably as a result of convergent recombination.

The treatment or condition tag for this specimen amounts to: live attenuated yellow fever vaccine strain. Two biological replicates of bulk PBMCs were collected at each blood-draw timepoint. A standard Ficoll-Paque protocol was used to isolate PBMCs from peripheral blood. TriZol was used to extract RNA from bulk PBMCs, from CD4 and CD8 fractions, and from dextramer-positive and dextramer-negative fractions. TCR cDNA was synthesized by 5'RACE template switching, through which a universal primer site and unique molecular identifiers were introduced. cDNA synthesis was primed from both the TCR alpha and TCR beta constant segments. Library amplification involved two PCR steps, and the second step added sample barcodes and sequencing adapters. Sequencing of the libraries was done on either Illumina HiSeq 2500 (2x100 bp) or NovaSeq (2x150 bp). The original pipeline was this. MIGEC was used to demultiplex reads and collapse the reads into UMI consensus sequences, and MiXCR was used for V(D)J alignment. Vaccine-responding clonotypes were identified with edgeR using replicate PBMC samples, with FDR below 0.01 and a log2 fold change above 5 up to day 15 being required. CD4 or CD8 identity was assigned to each bulk clonotype according to whether the clonotype was present at higher abundance in the sequenced CD4 repertoire or the sequenced CD8 repertoire. TCRdb reprocessed the public reads (quality trimming at Q25 with fastp, clone calling with MiXCR) and kept in-frame beta chains. Entries are consolidated by CDR3 protein sequence, retaining the most common genes and DNA. TCRdb assigned the V and J calls; the authors' analysis was not used. This sample lists 450,000 to 550,000 distinct CDR3 sequences; 15% to 20% were detected once. The ten largest clones add up to 13% to 15% of the sample.

From its cysteine to its phenylalanine, the CDR3 spans 16 amino acids. The only DNA kept is the CDR3, 48 bases in frame from the first base. V has 1 base trimmed and J has 0 bases trimmed; junction bases matching no gene number 4. In the case of this clonotype: Its antigen is currently not known. Qualities for individual bases were not recorded, and no much larger clone is one base off.

Specimen: PBMCs, collected 15 days after the yellow fever booster vaccination. This TCR was sampled from a young man who received the YFV17D yellow fever vaccine. The V and J genes are TRBV12-3 or TRBV12-4 and TRBJ2-3; a stretch of 7 junction bases matches TRBD2. The DNA sequence is TGTGCCAGCAGTTTAGTAGCGGGCTCGAGCACAGATACGCAGTATTTT. Translated, it reads CASSLVAGSSTDTQYF.